This T cell receptor beta chain was sequenced for a study of T cells in localized non-small cell lung cancer. Findings and limits, study-wide: There were a median about 53 of the top 100 tumor clones appearing in adjacent lung. Adjacent uninvolved lung tissue had the highest T cell clonality, exceeding tumor.

From germline, CDR1 is MNHNY and CDR2 SVGAGI (reference sequence). This CDR3 is 12 amino acids long. The germline V and J ends were trimmed by 2 bases and 9 bases, with 10 bases remaining between them. Comment on this clone: Its antigen remains unknown.

Assay: immunoSEQ multiplex PCR; the TCRdb copy retains only in-frame clones and omits some. Of around 25,000 clones in the sample, about 86% were seen once. The source was peripheral blood, collected before any cancer treatment. This sequence joins TRBV6-6 and TRBJ1-1; possibly TRBD1 for D (5 bases). This TCR derives from a female donor over 55 with stage I lung adenocarcinoma. The CDR3 DNA reads TGTGCCAGCAGTTACGGGGAGGGGAAAGCTTTCTTT. This sequence encodes CASSYGEGKAFF.